This is a list of T cell receptor beta chains from one sample in a study of T cell repertoires in cytomegalovirus infection. TCRdb re-called the reads with MiXCR, one entry per CDR3 protein. The table shows about 770,000 distinct CDR3 sequences, with roughly 29% occurring only once. No cognate antigen is known for these TCRs. Sample: cultured CD8+ T cells from PBMCs, taken from culture after CMV antigen stimulation. Every receptor here comes from a human donor in good health (CMV status not recorded). Some clones in this sample may be carry-over from other donors' samples. Both conserved end residues are part of each CDR3. D genes are given only for firm matches. The listing skips clone size in some rows; elsewhere it reads once, few, many or a size class.

abundance | j_gene | v_gene | d_gene | CDR3aa | CDR3nt
NA | TRBJ2-7 | TRBV27 | NA | CASSFGGLGEQYF | TGTGCCAGCAGTTTCGGGGGGCTCGGAGAGCAGTACTTC
NA | TRBJ1-1 | TRBV5-5 | NA | CASSLFRPSTEAFF | TGTGCCAGCAGCCTTTTCCGTCCCTCCACTGAAGCTTTCTTT
few | TRBJ1-1 | TRBV12-3/TRBV12-4 | TRBD1 | CASSLSSQGARNTEAFF | TGTGCCAGCAGTTTAAGTTCCCAGGGGGCCAGGAACACTGAAGCTTTCTTT
few | TRBJ2-4 | TRBV19 | TRBD1 | CASSTRTDRERAKNIQYF | TGTGCCAGTAGTACCAGGACTGACAGGGAGCGAGCCAAAAACATTCAGTACTTC
NA | TRBJ2-5 | TRBV5-6 | NA | CASQHQETQYF | TGTGCCAGCCAACACCAAGAGACCCAGTACTTC
few | TRBJ2-2 | TRBV28 | TRBD1 | CASSRNRDRGHTGELFF | TGTGCCAGCAGTAGGAACCGGGACAGGGGGCACACCGGGGAGCTGTTTTTT
NA | TRBJ1-1 | TRBV7-9 | NA | CASSAGQRNTEAFF | TGTGCCAGCAGCGCCGGACAGCGGAACACTGAAGCTTTCTTT
NA | TRBJ2-5 | TRBV7-6 | TRBD1 | CASRQGSGGQYF | TGTGCTAGCCGACAGGGCTCTGGCGGTCAGTACTTC
NA | TRBJ2-5 | TRBV6-5 | NA | CASSASWETQYF | TGTGCCAGCAGTGCCTCCTGGGAGACCCAGTACTTC
few | TRBJ1-5 | TRBV27 | NA | CASSAFRGVGNQPQHF | TGTGCCAGCAGTGCTTTCAGGGGAGTTGGCAATCAGCCCCAGCATTTT
NA | TRBJ2-7 | TRBV20-1 | NA | CSAVPQVAYEQYF | TGCAGTGCCGTACCCCAGGTAGCCTACGAGCAGTACTTC
once | TRBJ2-1 | TRBV7-4 | NA | CASSPDREYNEQFF | TGTGCCAGCAGCCCGGACAGAGAATACAATGAGCAGTTCTTC
once | TRBJ1-5 | TRBV29-1 | NA | CSVQGGGNQPQHF | TGCAGCGTACAGGGCGGAGGCAATCAGCCCCAGCATTTT
few | TRBJ1-6 | TRBV7-9 | TRBD1 | CASSPQGQVNSPLHF | TGTGCCAGCAGCCCCCAGGGACAGGTCAATTCACCCCTCCACTTT
NA | TRBJ1-5 | TRBV6-2/TRBV6-3 | NA | CASSYGSWDQPQHF | TGTGCCAGCAGTTACGGGTCCTGGGATCAGCCCCAGCATTTT
few | TRBJ2-7 | TRBV27 | TRBD1 | CASSGTGGHYEQYF | TGTGCCAGCAGCGGGACAGGGGGCCACTACGAGCAGTACTTC
NA | TRBJ1-2 | TRBV14 | NA | CASSPQTALLGYGYTF | TGTGCCAGCAGCCCTCAGACAGCATTATTGGGGTATGGCTACACCTTC
NA | TRBJ2-3 | TRBV6-5 | TRBD1 | CASSERQGPEHAFGTDTQYF | TGTGCCAGCAGTGAGAGACAGGGGCCCGAGCACGCTTTTGGCACAGATACGCAGTATTTT
few | TRBJ2-5 | TRBV5-1 | NA | CASSLGLNQETQYF | TGCGCCAGCAGCTTGGGACTAAACCAAGAGACCCAGTACTTC
NA | TRBJ1-2 | TRBV7-9 | NA | CASSPTGSRGYTF | TGTGCCAGCAGCCCGACAGGCTCTCGAGGCTACACCTTC
once | TRBJ1-5 | TRBV6-1 | NA | CASSDGNSNQPQHF | TGTGCCAGCAGTGACGGAAATAGCAATCAGCCCCAGCATTTT
few | TRBJ2-7 | TRBV7-6 | NA | CASSYHEGGVTTYEQYF | TGTGCCAGCAGCTACCACGAAGGGGGAGTCACTACCTACGAGCAGTACTTC
NA | TRBJ2-4 | TRBV6-5 | NA | CASSLDWLAKNIQYF | TGTGCCAGCAGTTTGGACTGGCTAGCCAAAAACATTCAGTACTTC
NA | TRBJ2-5 | TRBV28 | NA | CASSPPQGGWETQYF | TGTGCCAGCAGTCCCCCCCAGGGTGGTTGGGAGACCCAGTACTTC
once | TRBJ2-1 | TRBV7-9 | NA | CASSAPYRAGEQFF | TGTGCCAGCAGCGCTCCCTACAGGGCAGGTGAGCAGTTCTTC
many | TRBJ1-5 | TRBV27 | NA | CASSLYLNQPQHF | TGTGCCAGCAGTTTATACCTTAATCAGCCCCAGCATTTT
NA | TRBJ1-2 | TRBV6-5 | NA | CASSYGSGSYGYTF | TGTGCCAGCAGTTACGGATCGGGCAGCTATGGCTACACCTTC
NA | TRBJ1-3 | TRBV7-2 | TRBD1 | CASSYEQGDTIYF | TGTGCCAGCAGCTATGAGCAGGGGGACACCATATATTTT
NA | TRBJ2-1 | TRBV4-3 | NA | CASSQDVPDEQFF | TGCGCCAGCAGCCAAGATGTCCCCGATGAGCAGTTCTTC
NA | TRBJ2-1 | TRBV6-2/TRBV6-3 | NA | CASSYSAGRNEQFF | TGTGCCAGCAGTTACTCGGCAGGGAGGAATGAGCAGTTCTTC
NA | TRBJ1-6 | TRBV7-2 | NA | CASSLTSGTALPPLHF | TGTGCCAGCAGCCTTACTTCCGGGACCGCCCTTCCACCCCTCCACTTT